A selection of T cell receptor beta chains follows, all from one sample in a study of cytomegalovirus exposure and HLA in healthy donors. Sequencing was performed with immunoSEQ multiplex PCR; in TCRdb, only in-frame clones are kept and a portion is missing. The sample consists of about 280,000 clones, roughly 90% of them appearing once. The material sequenced was PBMCs. Receptors were obtained from a woman aged 18-35 years in good health and CMV-seronegative. The CDR3 runs from the conserved cysteine through the conserved F or W. Fields, in order: J gene, D gene, clone size, V gene, CDR3 protein, CDR3 DNA. D genes are given only for firm matches. Size tells how often a clone was seen (once, few, many) or the class of an expanded clone, and some rows leave it out.

J: TRBJ2-2
D: .
size: .
V: TRBV15
CDR3: CATSREGVGELFF
DNA: TGTGCCACCAGCAGAGAAGGGGTTGGGGAGCTGTTTTTT

J: TRBJ2-1
D: .
size: .
V: TRBV19
CDR3: CASSIGPTIGGRNEQFF
DNA: TGTGCCAGTAGTATAGGTCCTACGATCGGGGGTCGCAATGAGCAGTTCTTC

J: TRBJ2-4
D: TRBD1
size: once
V: TRBV15
CDR3: CATSRDPTGAKNIQYF
DNA: TGTGCCACCAGCAGAGACCCGACAGGGGCGAAAAACATTCAGTACTTC

J: TRBJ1-2
D: .
size: .
V: TRBV5-6
CDR3: CASSLYGSAAAGEYGYTF
DNA: TGTGCCAGCAGCTTGTATGGCTCGGCAGCCGCCGGGGAGTATGGCTACACCTTC

J: TRBJ2-1
D: TRBD2
size: .
V: TRBV9
CDR3: CASGRELAGVLDEQFF
DNA: TGTGCCAGCGGAAGAGAACTAGCGGGAGTTTTGGATGAGCAGTTCTTC

J: TRBJ2-3
D: .
size: few
V: TRBV10-1
CDR3: CASSEPRWRGYTDTQYF
DNA: TGCGCCAGCAGTGAGCCTCGATGGAGGGGCTACACAGATACGCAGTATTTT

J: TRBJ1-2
D: .
size: .
V: TRBV6-6
CDR3: CASSLRGANYGYTF
DNA: TGTGCCAGCAGCCTGAGAGGTGCTAACTATGGCTACACCTTC

J: TRBJ2-3
D: .
size: .
V: TRBV15
CDR3: CATSSAVYRSTDTQYF
DNA: TGTGCCACCAGCAGTGCTGTTTACAGGAGCACAGATACGCAGTATTTT

J: TRBJ2-3
D: TRBD2
size: once
V: TRBV5-1
CDR3: CASSSGLAGGTSTDTQYF
DNA: TGCGCCAGCAGCTCGGGACTAGCGGGGGGGACTAGCACAGATACGCAGTATTTT

J: TRBJ1-5
D: .
size: .
V: TRBV18
CDR3: CASSQNRVNQPQHF
DNA: TGTGCCAGCTCACAAAACAGGGTAAATCAGCCCCAGCATTTT

J: TRBJ2-7
D: TRBD2
size: .
V: TRBV19
CDR3: CASSRGTSGSTNEQYF
DNA: TGTGCCAGTAGTAGGGGGACTAGCGGGAGTACCAACGAGCAGTACTTC

J: TRBJ1-4
D: .
size: .
V: TRBV25-1
CDR3: CASINGGAWYEKLFF
DNA: TGTGCCAGCATTAACGGGGGGGCTTGGTATGAAAAACTGTTTTTT

J: TRBJ2-4
D: TRBD2
size: .
V: TRBV5-1
CDR3: CASSSSMPGLAGPGPAKNIQYF
DNA: TGCGCCAGCAGCTCCTCTATGCCAGGACTAGCGGGACCAGGGCCGGCCAAAAACATTCAGTACTTC

J: TRBJ2-7
D: .
size: .
V: TRBV5-1
CDR3: CASSLEASRYEQYF
DNA: TGCGCCAGCAGCTTGGAGGCTAGCCGGTACGAGCAGTACTTC

J: TRBJ1-6
D: .
size: .
V: TRBV11-2
CDR3: CASSLGAGYSPLHF
DNA: TGTGCCAGCAGCTTAGGGGCGGGATATTCACCCCTCCACTTT

J: TRBJ2-1
D: .
size: .
V: TRBV6-6
CDR3: CASSEGVYNEQFF
DNA: TGTGCCAGCAGCGAGGGGGTATACAATGAGCAGTTCTTC

J: TRBJ2-5
D: TRBD2
size: .
V: TRBV19
CDR3: CASSIVLAEETQYF
DNA: TGTGCCAGTAGTATTGTACTAGCGGAAGAGACCCAGTACTTC

J: TRBJ2-7
D: TRBD2
size: .
V: TRBV10-3
CDR3: CAIGGPSGRSSYEQYF
DNA: TGTGCCATCGGGGGACCTAGCGGGAGGAGCTCCTACGAGCAGTACTTC

J: TRBJ2-7
D: .
size: .
V: TRBV7-2
CDR3: CASSLAQGYEQYF
DNA: TGTGCCAGCAGCTTAGCGCAGGGCTACGAGCAGTACTTC

J: TRBJ2-7
D: .
size: .
V: TRBV29-1
CDR3: CSYRGQETYEQYF
DNA: TGCAGCTACCGAGGGCAGGAGACCTACGAGCAGTACTTC

J: TRBJ2-7
D: .
size: .
V: TRBV7-8
CDR3: CASSLGTTRSHEQYF
DNA: TGTGCCAGCAGCCTAGGAACGACCAGGTCTCACGAGCAGTACTTC

J: TRBJ1-4
D: .
size: .
V: TRBV10-3
CDR3: CAISESFGKLFF
DNA: TGTGCCATCAGTGAGTCGTTCGGAAAACTGTTTTTT

J: TRBJ2-7
D: TRBD1
size: .
V: TRBV27
CDR3: CASSTTGQGPSEQYF
DNA: TGTGCCAGCAGTACCACGGGACAGGGACCCTCCGAGCAGTACTTC

J: TRBJ2-5
D: TRBD2
size: .
V: TRBV14
CDR3: CASSHNQREEQETQYF
DNA: TGTGCCAGCAGCCATAACCAGCGGGAGGAACAAGAGACCCAGTACTTC

J: TRBJ1-2
D: TRBD1
size: .
V: TRBV2
CDR3: CASRPGTDYGYTF
DNA: TGTGCCAGCAGGCCCGGGACAGACTATGGCTACACCTTC

J: TRBJ2-7
D: TRBD1
size: few
V: TRBV7-2
CDR3: CASSLVGGTGGYEQYF
DNA: TGTGCCAGCAGCTTAGTCGGGGGGACAGGGGGATACGAGCAGTACTTC

J: TRBJ2-3
D: TRBD1
size: .
V: TRBV25-1
CDR3: CASSRDRNLRPTDTQYF
DNA: TGTGCCAGCAGTAGGGACAGAAACTTAAGGCCCACAGATACGCAGTATTTT

J: TRBJ2-3
D: TRBD2
size: once
V: TRBV2
CDR3: CASRRLAGGPGGDTQYF
DNA: TGTGCCAGCAGGAGACTAGCGGGAGGGCCTGGGGGAGATACGCAGTATTTT

J: TRBJ1-2
D: .
size: .
V: TRBV30
CDR3: CAWSALRVRGGYTF
DNA: TGTGCCTGGAGCGCCCTAAGGGTGCGGGGTGGCTACACCTTC

J: TRBJ2-5
D: TRBD1
size: .
V: TRBV14
CDR3: CASSQIGGETQYF
DNA: TGTGCCAGCAGCCAAATAGGGGGCGAGACCCAGTACTTC

J: TRBJ1-2
D: .
size: once
V: TRBV27
CDR3: CASSTEFTSRPGRGGLGGYTF
DNA: TGTGCCAGCAGTACCGAATTTACTTCTCGTCCGGGGAGGGGAGGGTTGGGAGGCTACACCTTC

J: TRBJ1-5
D: TRBD1
size: .
V: TRBV15
CDR3: CATSRDTGGHQPQHF
DNA: TGTGCCACCAGCAGAGATACAGGGGGCCATCAGCCCCAGCATTTT

J: TRBJ2-7
D: TRBD2
size: .
V: TRBV2
CDR3: CASSESGRGVGEQYF
DNA: TGTGCCAGCAGTGAGAGCGGGAGGGGGGTAGGTGAGCAGTACTTC

J: TRBJ2-2
D: .
size: .
V: TRBV10-3
CDR3: CAIRSPRGGSRTGELFF
DNA: TGTGCCATCCGGTCTCCAAGAGGGGGTTCTCGAACCGGGGAGCTGTTTTTT

J: TRBJ2-2
D: TRBD2
size: few
V: TRBV6-6
CDR3: CASSLGGTGELFF
DNA: TGTGCCAGCAGCCTCGGGGGGACCGGGGAGCTGTTTTTT

J: TRBJ2-7
D: TRBD1
size: .
V: TRBV5-1
CDR3: CASSTGQGAGQYF
DNA: TGCGCCAGCAGCACGGGACAGGGCGCCGGGCAGTACTTC

J: TRBJ1-1
D: TRBD1
size: few
V: TRBV5-4
CDR3: CASSLGDRVTTEAFF
DNA: TGTGCCAGCAGCTTGGGGGACAGGGTTACAACTGAAGCTTTCTTT

J: TRBJ2-7
D: TRBD2
size: .
V: TRBV28
CDR3: CASSPPTSGAYEQYF
DNA: TGTGCCAGCAGCCCTCCGACTAGCGGGGCCTACGAGCAGTACTTC

J: TRBJ2-7
D: TRBD2
size: .
V: TRBV6-6
CDR3: CASSYWELAGSGEQYF
DNA: TGTGCCAGCAGTTATTGGGAACTAGCGGGATCTGGGGAGCAGTACTTC

J: TRBJ1-1
D: TRBD1
size: .
V: TRBV7-2
CDR3: CASSRPGGNTEAFF
DNA: TGTGCCAGCAGCCGACCAGGGGGGAACACTGAAGCTTTCTTT

J: TRBJ2-3
D: TRBD1
size: .
V: TRBV20-1
CDR3: CSAGTGDTQYF
DNA: TGCAGTGCTGGGACAGGAGATACGCAGTATTTT